A selection of T cell receptor beta chains follows, all from one sample in a study of blood T cell repertoires in COVID-19. Sequenced by immunoSEQ multiplex PCR; TCRdb stores in-frame clones only, minus some. This table has 300,000 to 400,000 clones, 87% appearing once. Sequenced sample: peripheral blood. The receptors were gathered from a man aged 25-40 years with COVID-19, enrolled during active disease. Both conserved end residues are part of each CDR3. The order of the fields is D gene, J gene, clone size, CDR3 length, V gene, CDR3 DNA, CDR3 protein. D genes are given only for firm matches. Clone size is shown for a subset of rows, as once, few, many or a class of expanded clone.

D: -; J: TRBJ1-2; size: -; length: 13; V: TRBV4-2; DNA: TGTGCCAGCAGTCCTGGAGGGGACTATGGCTACACCTTC; CDR3: CASSPGGDYGYTF
D: TRBD1; J: TRBJ1-2; size: -; length: 12; V: TRBV29-1; DNA: TGCAGCGTGTTGACAGGGAACTATGGCTACACCTTC; CDR3: CSVLTGNYGYTF
D: TRBD2; J: TRBJ2-7; size: -; length: 17; V: TRBV7-2; DNA: TGTGCCAGCAGCTTAATAGGACTAGCGGATCCTCCCTACGAGCAGTACTTC; CDR3: CASSLIGLADPPYEQYF
D: -; J: TRBJ1-4; size: -; length: 15; V: TRBV7-2; DNA: TGTGCCAGCAGCCGTTTGCGGGGGGGGGAAGAAAAACTGTTTTTT; CDR3: CASSRLRGGEEKLFF
D: -; J: TRBJ2-2; size: -; length: 15; V: TRBV5-6; DNA: TGTGCCAGCAGCACCCGAGGCGGATACACCGGGGAGCTGTTTTTT; CDR3: CASSTRGGYTGELFF
D: -; J: TRBJ1-5; size: -; length: 15; V: TRBV5-1; DNA: TGCGCCAGCAGAGACGGGGTCAATAGCAATCAGCCCCAGCATTTT; CDR3: CASRDGVNSNQPQHF
D: TRBD1; J: TRBJ2-4; size: -; length: 13; V: TRBV29-1; DNA: TGCAGCGTTACCAGGGACAGGGGGCGCCTGAGGTACTTC; CDR3: CSVTRDRGRLRYF
D: -; J: TRBJ2-1; size: -; length: 14; V: TRBV11-3; DNA: TGTGCCAGCAGCTTTCTAGCCGAGTCCAATGAGCAGTTCTTC; CDR3: CASSFLAESNEQFF
D: TRBD1; J: TRBJ1-1; size: -; length: 18; V: TRBV7-8; DNA: TGTGCCAGCAGCTCTCGTGCCTGGGACAGGGAGGGAAACACTGAAGCTTTCTTT; CDR3: CASSSRAWDREGNTEAFF
D: -; J: TRBJ2-3; size: -; length: 14; V: TRBV11-2; DNA: TGTGCCAGCAGCCCTAGATGGGGAGCAGATACGCAGTATTTT; CDR3: CASSPRWGADTQYF
D: -; J: TRBJ1-1; size: -; length: 15; V: TRBV5-1; DNA: TGCGCCAGCAGCTTAGGACAGATTAAGAACACTGAAGCTTTCTTT; CDR3: CASSLGQIKNTEAFF
D: TRBD1; J: TRBJ1-2; size: -; length: 15; V: TRBV5-5; DNA: TGTGCCAGCAGACCCAGGACAGGGGGCGGCTATGGCTACACCTTC; CDR3: CASRPRTGGGYGYTF
D: -; J: TRBJ2-2; size: -; length: 15; V: TRBV4-2; DNA: TGTGCCAGCAGCCCACAGGGTTTAGTTATTGGGGAGCTGTTTTTT; CDR3: CASSPQGLVIGELFF
D: -; J: TRBJ2-2; size: -; length: 16; V: TRBV10-2; DNA: TGCGCCAGCAGTGAGTCGCACAGGGTGAGGACCGGGGAGCTGTTTTTT; CDR3: CASSESHRVRTGELFF
D: -; J: TRBJ2-7; size: -; length: 15; V: TRBV14; DNA: TGTGCCAGCAGCCCAACAAAGACAGGAACCTACGAGCAGTACTTC; CDR3: CASSPTKTGTYEQYF
D: -; J: TRBJ1-2; size: few; length: 14; V: TRBV25-1; DNA: TGTGCCAGCAGTAAAGCCCTTCCAAGTGATGGCTACACCTTC; CDR3: CASSKALPSDGYTF
D: -; J: TRBJ2-1; size: -; length: 13; V: TRBV5-1; DNA: TGCGCCAGCAGCCTAAACAGCTACAATGAGCAGTTCTTC; CDR3: CASSLNSYNEQFF
D: TRBD1; J: TRBJ2-7; size: -; length: 15; V: TRBV7-2; DNA: TGTGCCAGCAGCTTAGGGACAGGGCTTTCCTACGAGCAGTACTTC; CDR3: CASSLGTGLSYEQYF
D: TRBD1; J: TRBJ2-1; size: -; length: 14; V: TRBV6-6; DNA: TGTGCCAGCAGTTACCAGGGGGCGAACAATGAGCAGTTCTTC; CDR3: CASSYQGANNEQFF
D: TRBD1; J: TRBJ1-1; size: once; length: 17; V: TRBV3-1/TRBV3-2; DNA: TGTGCCAGCAGCTCCCGCCCCCATGGACAGGGGCGAACTGAAGCTTTCTTT; CDR3: CASSSRPHGQGRTEAFF
D: -; J: TRBJ1-2; size: few; length: 13; V: TRBV18; DNA: TGTGCCAGCTCATTCGACAGGACTTATGGCTACACCTTC; CDR3: CASSFDRTYGYTF
D: -; J: TRBJ2-2; size: -; length: 12; V: TRBV4-2; DNA: TGTGCCAGCCTCGGGGGTGCAGGGGAGCTGTTTTTT; CDR3: CASLGGAGELFF
D: -; J: TRBJ2-1; size: -; length: 13; V: TRBV7-2; DNA: TGTGCCAGCAGCTTATCCTGGGAGAATGAGCAGTTCTTC; CDR3: CASSLSWENEQFF
D: -; J: TRBJ2-1; size: -; length: 16; V: TRBV5-6; DNA: TGTGCCAGCAGCTTGGCCATAGCGTCTACCTACAATGAGCAGTTCTTC; CDR3: CASSLAIASTYNEQFF
D: TRBD1; J: TRBJ1-5; size: -; length: 17; V: TRBV4-2; DNA: TGTGCCAGCAGCCAAGTAGGTCTGTGGACAGGGACTCAGCCCCAGCATTTT; CDR3: CASSQVGLWTGTQPQHF
D: -; J: TRBJ1-3; size: -; length: 15; V: TRBV6-6; DNA: TGTGCCAGCAGTTCCGGACAGAGCTCTGGAAACACCATATATTTT; CDR3: CASSSGQSSGNTIYF
D: -; J: TRBJ1-5; size: few; length: 18; V: TRBV4-2; DNA: TGTGCCAGCAGCCAAGCGCCCCATCAGGGAGGAAGCAATCAGCCCCAGCATTTT; CDR3: CASSQAPHQGGSNQPQHF
D: TRBD1; J: TRBJ1-1; size: -; length: 15; V: TRBV10-3; DNA: TGTGCCATCAGTGAGTCGAGGACAGGGGGTGAGGAAGCTTTCTTT; CDR3: CAISESRTGGEEAFF
D: -; J: TRBJ1-4; size: -; length: 14; V: TRBV7-9; DNA: TGTGCCAGCAGCTCCCAGGGTCTGGCTGAAAAACTGTTTTTT; CDR3: CASSSQGLAEKLFF
D: TRBD1; J: TRBJ1-1; size: few; length: 17; V: TRBV28; DNA: TGTGCCAGCATCGCCCGGGGCAGGGGGCGCGGAGAGGTCCAAGCTTTCTTT; CDR3: CASIARGRGRGEVQAFF
D: TRBD2; J: TRBJ2-5; size: -; length: 16; V: TRBV27; DNA: TGTGCCAGCAGTCCCGGGAGGAGCGCGGGGCAAGAGACCCAGTACTTC; CDR3: CASSPGRSAGQETQYF
D: -; J: TRBJ2-3; size: -; length: 15; V: TRBV19; DNA: TGTGCCAGTAGTATGGGGAGACAAGGCCCAGATACGCAGTATTTT; CDR3: CASSMGRQGPDTQYF
D: TRBD1; J: TRBJ1-1; size: few; length: 12; V: TRBV7-3; DNA: TGTGCCAGCGGGACAGGGAACACTGAAGCTTTCTTT; CDR3: CASGTGNTEAFF
D: -; J: TRBJ2-2; size: -; length: 15; V: TRBV4-3; DNA: TGCGCCAGCAGCCAAGATCTCAAGGGAGCCGGGGAGCTGTTTTTT; CDR3: CASSQDLKGAGELFF
D: TRBD2; J: TRBJ2-2; size: -; length: 16; V: TRBV7-7; DNA: TGTGCCAGCAGCTTAGGGGGAGGGCTGGGCACCGGGGAGCTGTTTTTT; CDR3: CASSLGGGLGTGELFF
D: -; J: TRBJ2-7; size: -; length: 16; V: TRBV3-1/TRBV3-2; DNA: TGTGCCAGCAGCCAAGAGGGGCAGGGGCGGACCTACGAGCAGTACTTC; CDR3: CASSQEGQGRTYEQYF
D: TRBD1; J: TRBJ1-1; size: -; length: 16; V: TRBV5-6; DNA: TGTGCCAGCAGCTTACTGGACAGGGTCTTTTACACTGAAGCTTTCTTT; CDR3: CASSLLDRVFYTEAFF